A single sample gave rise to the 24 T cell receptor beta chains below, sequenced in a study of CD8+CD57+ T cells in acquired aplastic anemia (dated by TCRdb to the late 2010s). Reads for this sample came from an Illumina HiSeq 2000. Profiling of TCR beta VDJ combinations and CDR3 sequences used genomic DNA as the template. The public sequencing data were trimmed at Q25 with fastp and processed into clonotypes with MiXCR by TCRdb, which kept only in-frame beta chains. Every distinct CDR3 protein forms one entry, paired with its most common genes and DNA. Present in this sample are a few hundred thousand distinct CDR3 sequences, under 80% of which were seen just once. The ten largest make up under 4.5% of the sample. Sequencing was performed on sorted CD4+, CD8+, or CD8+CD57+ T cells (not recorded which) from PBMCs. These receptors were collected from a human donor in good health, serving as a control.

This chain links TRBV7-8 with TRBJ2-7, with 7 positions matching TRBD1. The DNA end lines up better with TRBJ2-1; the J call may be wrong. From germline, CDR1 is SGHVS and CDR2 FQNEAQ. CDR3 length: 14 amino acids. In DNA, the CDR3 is TGTGCCAGCAGCTCCCCGGGACAGTTCGATGAGCAGTTCTTC. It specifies CASSSPGQFDEQFF.

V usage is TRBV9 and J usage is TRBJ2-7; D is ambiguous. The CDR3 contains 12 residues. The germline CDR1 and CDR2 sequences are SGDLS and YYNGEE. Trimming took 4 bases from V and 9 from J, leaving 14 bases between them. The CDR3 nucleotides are TGTGCCAGCAGCCAAGACCCTTTCGTGCAGTACTTC. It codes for CASSQDPFVQYF. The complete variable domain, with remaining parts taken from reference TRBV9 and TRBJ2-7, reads DSGVTQTPKHLITATGQRVTLRCSPRSGDLSVYWYQQSLDQGLQFLIQYYNGEERAKGNILERFSAQQFPDLHSELNLSSLELGDSALYFCASSQDPFVQYFGPGTRLTVT.

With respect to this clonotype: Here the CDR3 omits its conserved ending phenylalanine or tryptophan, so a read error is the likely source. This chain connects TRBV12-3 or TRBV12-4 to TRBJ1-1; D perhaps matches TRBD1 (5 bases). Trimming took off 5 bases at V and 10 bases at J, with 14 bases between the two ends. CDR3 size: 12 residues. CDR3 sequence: CASSDTGYGAFS. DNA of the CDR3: TGTGCCAGCAGTGATACAGGATATGGAGCTTTCTCT.

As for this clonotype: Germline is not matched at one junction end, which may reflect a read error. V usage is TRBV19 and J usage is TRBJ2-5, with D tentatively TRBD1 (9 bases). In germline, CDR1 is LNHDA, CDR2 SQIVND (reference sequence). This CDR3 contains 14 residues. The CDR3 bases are TGTGCCAGCCACAACAGGGGGCGGGAGGCGACCAAGTACTTC. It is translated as CASHNRGREATKYF.

The CDR3 nucleotides read TGTGCCAGCAGCCACCGGGACAGGGTATCTGGCTACACCTTC. Its protein is CASSHRDRVSGYTF. The chain uses TRBV14 and TRBJ1-2, with 9 bases that match TRBD1. CDR1 SGHDN and CDR2 FVKESK come from the germline V gene. J gave up 7 bases and V 3 bases, and 6 bases lay outside the gene matches. The CDR3 is 14 amino acids.

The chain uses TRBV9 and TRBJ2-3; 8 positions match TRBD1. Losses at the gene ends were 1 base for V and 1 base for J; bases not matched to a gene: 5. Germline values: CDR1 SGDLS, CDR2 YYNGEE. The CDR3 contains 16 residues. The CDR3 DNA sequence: TGTGCCAGCAGCGTACTCCCGACAGGGGGCACAGATACGCAGTATTTT. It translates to CASSVLPTGGTDTQYF.

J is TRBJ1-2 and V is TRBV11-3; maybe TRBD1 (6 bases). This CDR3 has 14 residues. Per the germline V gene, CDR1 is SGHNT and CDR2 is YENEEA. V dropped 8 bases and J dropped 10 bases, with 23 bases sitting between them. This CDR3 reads CASSPRLGGEVYTF. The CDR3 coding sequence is TGTGCCAGCTCCCCTAGACTAGGGGGGGAAGTCTACACCTTC.

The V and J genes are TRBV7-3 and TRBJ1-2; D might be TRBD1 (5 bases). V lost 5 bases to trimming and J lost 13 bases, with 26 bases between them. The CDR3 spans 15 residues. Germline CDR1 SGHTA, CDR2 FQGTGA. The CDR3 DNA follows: TGTGCCAGCAGCGACGGGGCGGGCAATGAGCAGTTCTTCACCTTC. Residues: CASSDGAGNEQFFTF.

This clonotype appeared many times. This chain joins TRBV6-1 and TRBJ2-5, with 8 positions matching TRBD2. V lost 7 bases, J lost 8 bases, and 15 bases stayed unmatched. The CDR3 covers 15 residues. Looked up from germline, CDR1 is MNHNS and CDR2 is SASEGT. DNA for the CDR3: TGTGCCAGCAACCTTTTCGGGGGGGATGGGGCCACCCAGTACTTC. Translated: CASNLFGGDGATQYF.

The CDR3 loop reads CASSLTYKGQRNPYF. The CDR3, as DNA: TGTGCCAGCAGCTTAACGTACAAGGGGCAAAGAAACCCATACTTC. This chain links TRBV7-3 with TRBJ2-5, with a possible D match to TRBD1 (5 bases). The CDR3 contains 15 residues. The V gene's germline CDR1 is SGHTA and CDR2 FQGTGA. V was clipped by 0 bases and J by 14 bases, with 22 bases between them. Looking up the rest from reference TRBV7-3 and TRBJ2-5 gives the full variable domain: GAGVSQTPSNKVTEKGKYVELRCDPISGHTALYWYRQSLGQGPEFLIYFQGTGAADDSGLPNDRFFAVRPEGSVSTLKIQRTERGDSAVYLCASSLTYKGQRNPYFGPGTRLLVL.

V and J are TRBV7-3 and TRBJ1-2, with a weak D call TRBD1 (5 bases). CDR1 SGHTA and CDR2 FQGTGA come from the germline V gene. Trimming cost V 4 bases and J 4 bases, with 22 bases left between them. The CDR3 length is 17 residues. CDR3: CASSSTAGQSSLYGYTF. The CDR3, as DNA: TGTGCCAGCAGCTCCACGGCAGGGCAGAGTAGTCTCTATGGCTACACCTTC. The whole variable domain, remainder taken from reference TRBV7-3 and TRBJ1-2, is GAGVSQTPSNKVTEKGKYVELRCDPISGHTALYWYRQSLGQGPEFLIYFQGTGAADDSGLPNDRFFAVRPEGSVSTLKIQRTERGDSAVYLCASSSTAGQSSLYGYTFGSGTRLTVV.

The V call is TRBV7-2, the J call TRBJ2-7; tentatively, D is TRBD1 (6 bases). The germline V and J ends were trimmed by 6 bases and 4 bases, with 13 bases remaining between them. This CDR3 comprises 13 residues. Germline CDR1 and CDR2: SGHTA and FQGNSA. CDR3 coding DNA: TGTGCCAGCAGACCCGGGACACCATACGAGCAGTACTTC. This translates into CASRPGTPYEQYF.

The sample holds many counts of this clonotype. The CDR3 here is CATSRGAKDTGELFF. As DNA, the CDR3 is TGTGCCACCAGCAGGGGCGCAAAGGACACCGGGGAGCTGTTTTTT. V and J are TRBV15 and TRBJ2-2; no definite D call. V lost 3 bases to trimming and J lost 3 bases, with 11 bases between them. The CDR3 spans 15 residues. Germline values: CDR1 LNHNV, CDR2 YYDKDF (reference sequence).

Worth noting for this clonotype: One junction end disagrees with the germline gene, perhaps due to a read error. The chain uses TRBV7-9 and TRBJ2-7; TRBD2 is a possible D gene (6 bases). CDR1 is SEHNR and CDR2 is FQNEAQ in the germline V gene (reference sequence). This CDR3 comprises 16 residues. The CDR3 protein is CASSPCPGLCSYKQYF. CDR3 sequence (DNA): TGTGCCAGCAGCCCCTGTCCGGGACTGTGCTCCTACAAGCAGTACTTC.

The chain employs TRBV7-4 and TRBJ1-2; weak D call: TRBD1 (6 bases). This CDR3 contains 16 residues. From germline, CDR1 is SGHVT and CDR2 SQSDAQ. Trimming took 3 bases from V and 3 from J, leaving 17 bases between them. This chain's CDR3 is CASSFPLGGRYYGYTF. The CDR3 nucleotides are TGTGCCAGCAGCTTTCCACTCGGGGGCAGGTACTATGGCTACACCTTC.

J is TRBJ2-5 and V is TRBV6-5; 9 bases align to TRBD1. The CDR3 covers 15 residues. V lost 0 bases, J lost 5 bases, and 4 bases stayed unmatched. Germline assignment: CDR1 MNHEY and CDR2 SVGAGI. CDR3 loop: CASSYSGQGWETQYF. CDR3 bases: TGTGCCAGCAGTTACTCGGGACAGGGATGGGAGACCCAGTACTTC.

This chain's CDR3 is CAISALRGGTGGHQPQHF. The CDR3, as DNA: TGTGCCATCAGTGCGTTGAGGGGCGGGACAGGGGGACATCAGCCCCAGCATTTT. The V gene is TRBV7-3, the J gene TRBJ1-5; 11 bases line up with TRBD1. The CDR3 is 18 amino acids. The V gene end was trimmed by 10 bases and the J gene end by 5 bases; junction bases not matched to a gene: 19. Germline lookup yields CDR1 SGHTA and CDR2 FQGTGA.

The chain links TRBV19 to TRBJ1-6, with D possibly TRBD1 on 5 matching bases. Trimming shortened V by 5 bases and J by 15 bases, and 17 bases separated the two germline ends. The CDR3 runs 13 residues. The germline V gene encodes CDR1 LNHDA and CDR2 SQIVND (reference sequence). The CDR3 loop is CASSPSGLRDLHF. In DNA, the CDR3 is TGTGCCAGTAGTCCCTCGGGACTTAGGGACCTCCACTTT.

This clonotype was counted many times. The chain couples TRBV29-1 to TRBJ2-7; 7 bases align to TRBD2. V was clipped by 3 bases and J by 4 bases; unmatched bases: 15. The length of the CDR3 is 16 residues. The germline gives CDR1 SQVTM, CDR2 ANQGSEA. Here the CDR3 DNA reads TGCAGCGTTGAGGTTTTGGGGGGGAGCACCCAATACGAGCAGTACTTC. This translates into CSVEVLGGSTQYEQYF.

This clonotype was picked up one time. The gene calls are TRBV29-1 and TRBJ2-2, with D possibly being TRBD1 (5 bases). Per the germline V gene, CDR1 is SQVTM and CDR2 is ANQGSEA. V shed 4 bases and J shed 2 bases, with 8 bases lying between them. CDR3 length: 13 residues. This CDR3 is CSVGQSNTGELFF. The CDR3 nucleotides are TGCAGCGTTGGACAGAGCAACACCGGGGAGCTGTTTTTT.

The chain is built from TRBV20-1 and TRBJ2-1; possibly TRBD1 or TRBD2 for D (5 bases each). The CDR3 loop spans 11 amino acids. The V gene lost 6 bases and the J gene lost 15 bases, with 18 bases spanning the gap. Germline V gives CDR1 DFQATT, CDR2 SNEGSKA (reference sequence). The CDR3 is CSAPERGKPFF. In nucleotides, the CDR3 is TGCAGTGCGCCAGAGAGGGGAAAACCGTTCTTC.

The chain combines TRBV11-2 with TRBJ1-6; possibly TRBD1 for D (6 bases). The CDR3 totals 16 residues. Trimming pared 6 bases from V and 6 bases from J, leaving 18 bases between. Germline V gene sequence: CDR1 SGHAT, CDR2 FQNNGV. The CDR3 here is CASRALPGAGNSPLHF. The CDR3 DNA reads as TGTGCCAGCAGAGCTCTGCCGGGGGCAGGTAATTCACCCCTCCACTTT.

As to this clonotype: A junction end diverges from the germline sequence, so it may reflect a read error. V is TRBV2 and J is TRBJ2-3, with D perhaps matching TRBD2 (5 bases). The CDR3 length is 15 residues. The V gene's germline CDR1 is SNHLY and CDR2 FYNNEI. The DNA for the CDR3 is TGTGCCAGCAGTTTGACGGACTTAAATTCACCCCTCCACTTTTTT. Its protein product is CASSLTDLNSPLHFF.

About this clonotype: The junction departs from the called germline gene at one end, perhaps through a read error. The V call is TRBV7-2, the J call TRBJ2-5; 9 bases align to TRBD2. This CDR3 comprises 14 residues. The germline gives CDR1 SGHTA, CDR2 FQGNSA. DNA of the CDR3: TGTGCCAGCAGCCATGCGGGGGGGGGAGAGACCGAGTACTTC. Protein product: CASSHAGGGETEYF.